This T cell receptor beta chain was captured by sequencing in a study of a mutant IDH1 vaccine in newly diagnosed glioma. Study information: Most patients had received both radiotherapy and temozolomide, the prior options being radiotherapy, temozolomide, or both.

TCRdb keeps only in-frame clones here, not all; method: immunoSEQ multiplex PCR. The sample lists around 31,000 clones, around 90% occurring once. A remark on this clone: Its antigen is unidentified.

Germline CDR1 reads SGDLS; CDR2 reads YYNGEE. V was trimmed by 4 bases and J by 7 bases, leaving 9 bases between them. There are 12 residues in the CDR3. The time point: week 11, during vaccination. The vaccine gave 300 ug of a 20-mer mutant IDH1 peptide subcutaneously per dose. Each tumor in the donors was a new WHO grade 3 or 4 astrocytoma, IDH1-mutant and ATRX-lost. This specimen was PBMCs, taken from a glioma patient whose treatment included an IDH1 peptide vaccine. The sequence was collected from a man aged 18 to 29 with glioma. The chain couples TRBV9 to TRBJ2-1; D call uncertain. For the CDR3, the DNA is TGTGCCAGCAGCTCCCTGGGGAATGAGCAGTTCTTC. Translation gives CASSSLGNEQFF.